A selection of T cell receptor beta chains follows, all from one sample in a study of T cell responses to AZD1222 COVID-19 vaccine. Only in-frame clones appear in the TCRdb table, and some are missing; sequencing was by immunoSEQ multiplex PCR. The sample includes more than 140,000 clones, around 91% seen only once; the top ten take about 4.6%. Sequenced material: peripheral blood, taken on day 0 of AZD1222 vaccination. The receptors originated from an adult in good health. CDR3s include the opening cysteine and the closing phenylalanine or tryptophan. The D gene is left open where the match is weak. The size of a clone is reported for some rows only, either as once, few or many, or as a class for expanded clones.

V gene	D gene	J gene	clone size	CDR3 DNA	CDR3 protein
TRBV29-1	NA	TRBJ2-5	NA	TGCAGCGTTGTCCACAGCAGAAAAGAGACCCAGTACTTC	CSVVHSRKETQYF
TRBV2	TRBD1	TRBJ2-1	NA	TGTGCCAGCAGGGGGACAGAGGATCAGTTCTTC	CASRGTEDQFF
TRBV2	NA	TRBJ1-2	few	TGTGCCAGCAGTGATTTGGGACTAAATAACTATGGCTACACCTTC	CASSDLGLNNYGYTF
TRBV19	TRBD2	TRBJ2-7	NA	TGTGCCAGTAGTATGACGCTAGCGGGAGGGAGCTCCTACGAGCAGTACTTC	CASSMTLAGGSSYEQYF
TRBV6-1	NA	TRBJ1-2	NA	TGTGCCAGCAGTGACGAGGGGGGAGGTGGCTATGGCTACACCTTC	CASSDEGGGGYGYTF
TRBV19	TRBD1	TRBJ1-5	NA	TGTGCCAGTAGTACGGGACAGAGCGGGCAGCCCCAGCATTTT	CASSTGQSGQPQHF
TRBV24-1	NA	TRBJ2-1	NA	TGTGCCACCAATGGGGTTAACCACAATGAGCAGTTCTTC	CATNGVNHNEQFF
TRBV2	NA	TRBJ1-1	once	TGTGCCAGCAGTGAATTGTCGAACCCTGAAGCTTTCTTT	CASSELSNPEAFF
TRBV23-1	NA	TRBJ1-6	NA	TGCGCCAACCTCATAGTTGATTCACCCCTCCACTTT	CANLIVDSPLHF
TRBV21-1	NA	TRBJ2-1	NA	TGTGCCACAGGACCGGGGACGAACAATGAGCAGTTCTTC	CATGPGTNNEQFF
TRBV30	NA	TRBJ1-2	NA	TGTGCCTGGAGTGTCGATTCTTCCAACTATGGCTACACCTTC	CAWSVDSSNYGYTF
TRBV6-5	NA	TRBJ2-7	NA	TGTGCCAGCAGCAGGGGTCCTTCCTACGAGCAGTACTTC	CASSRGPSYEQYF
TRBV29-1	NA	TRBJ2-7	NA	TGCAGCGTTGAGGATGGGGGCGGAGGCTACGAGCAGTACTTC	CSVEDGGGGYEQYF
TRBV3-1/TRBV3-2	NA	TRBJ1-2	NA	TGTGCCAGCAGTTACGGGGGAAGCTACACCTTC	CASSYGGSYTF
TRBV5-6	TRBD2	TRBJ2-7	large	TGTGCCAGCAGCCCCGTGGGTAGCGGGAGATCCTACGAGCAGTACTTC	CASSPVGSGRSYEQYF
TRBV7-2	NA	TRBJ2-2	NA	TGTGCCAGCAGCCCTAGGACTTCGGGGTCTCGCACCGGGGAGCTGTTTTTT	CASSPRTSGSRTGELFF
TRBV2	TRBD2	TRBJ2-1	NA	TGTGCCCTGCTGTTGGGGGGGAGCTCCTACAATGAGCAGTTCTTC	CALLLGGSSYNEQFF
TRBV15	TRBD1	TRBJ1-2	NA	TGTGCCACCAGCCGGGTAGAGGGGGCCTATGGCTACACCTTC	CATSRVEGAYGYTF
TRBV15	NA	TRBJ1-2	NA	TGTGCCACCAGCAGAGCAAATAACTATGGCTACACCTTC	CATSRANNYGYTF
TRBV4-2	NA	TRBJ1-6	NA	TGTGCCAGCAGCCAAGGCGGGGCGGTCAATTCACCCCTCCACTTT	CASSQGGAVNSPLHF
TRBV7-2	NA	TRBJ1-1	NA	TGTGCCAGCAGCCTGGATACGGATATGAACACTGAAGCTTTCTTT	CASSLDTDMNTEAFF
TRBV29-1	NA	TRBJ2-7	NA	TGCAGCGCCCTCGGAGGGACCTCCTACGAGCAGTACTTC	CSALGGTSYEQYF
TRBV6-2/TRBV6-3	NA	TRBJ1-1	NA	TGTGCCAGCAGTAGGGTTCTGACAGAACCTGGGGCTTTCTTT	CASSRVLTEPGAFF